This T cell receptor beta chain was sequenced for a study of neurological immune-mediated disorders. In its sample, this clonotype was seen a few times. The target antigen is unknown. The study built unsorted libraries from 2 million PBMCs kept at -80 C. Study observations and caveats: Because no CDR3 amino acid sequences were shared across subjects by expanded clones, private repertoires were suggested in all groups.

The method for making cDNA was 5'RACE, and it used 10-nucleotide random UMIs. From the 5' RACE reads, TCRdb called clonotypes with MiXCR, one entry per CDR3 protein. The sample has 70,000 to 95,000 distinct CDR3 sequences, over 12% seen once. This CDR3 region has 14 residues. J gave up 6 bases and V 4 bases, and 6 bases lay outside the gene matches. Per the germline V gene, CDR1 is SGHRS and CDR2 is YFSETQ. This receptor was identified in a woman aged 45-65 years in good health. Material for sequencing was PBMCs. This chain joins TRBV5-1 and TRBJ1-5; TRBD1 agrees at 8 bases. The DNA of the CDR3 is TGCGCCAGCAGCCCCGACAGGGGTGGTCAGCCCCAGCATTTT. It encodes CASSPDRGGQPQHF.